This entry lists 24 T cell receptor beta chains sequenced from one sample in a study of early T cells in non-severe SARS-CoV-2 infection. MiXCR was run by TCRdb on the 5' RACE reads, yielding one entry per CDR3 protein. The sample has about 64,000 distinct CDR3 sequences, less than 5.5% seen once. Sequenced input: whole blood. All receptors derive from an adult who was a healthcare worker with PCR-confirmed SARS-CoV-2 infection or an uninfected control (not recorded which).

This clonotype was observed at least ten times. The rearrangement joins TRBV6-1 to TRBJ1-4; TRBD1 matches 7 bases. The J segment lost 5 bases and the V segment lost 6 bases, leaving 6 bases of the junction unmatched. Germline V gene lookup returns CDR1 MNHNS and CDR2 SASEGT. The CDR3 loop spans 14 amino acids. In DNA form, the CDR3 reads TGTGCCAGCAGGACAGACAGGGCCAATGAAAAACTGTTTTTT. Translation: CASRTDRANEKLFF.

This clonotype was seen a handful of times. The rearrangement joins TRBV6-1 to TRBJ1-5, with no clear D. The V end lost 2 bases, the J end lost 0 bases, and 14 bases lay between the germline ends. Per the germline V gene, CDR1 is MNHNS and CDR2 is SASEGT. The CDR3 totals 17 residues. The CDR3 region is CASSEFYRVYSNQPQHF. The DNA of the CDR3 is TGTGCCAGCAGTGAATTTTACAGAGTTTATAGCAATCAGCCCCAGCATTTT.

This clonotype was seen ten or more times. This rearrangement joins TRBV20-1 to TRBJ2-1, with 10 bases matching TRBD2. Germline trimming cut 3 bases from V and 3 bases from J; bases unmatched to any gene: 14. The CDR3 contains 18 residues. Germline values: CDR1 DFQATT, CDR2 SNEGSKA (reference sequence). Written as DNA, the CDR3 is TGCAGTGCTAGTGACGCACTAGCGGGATATATTGGCTACAATGAGCAGTTCTTC. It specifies CSASDALAGYIGYNEQFF.

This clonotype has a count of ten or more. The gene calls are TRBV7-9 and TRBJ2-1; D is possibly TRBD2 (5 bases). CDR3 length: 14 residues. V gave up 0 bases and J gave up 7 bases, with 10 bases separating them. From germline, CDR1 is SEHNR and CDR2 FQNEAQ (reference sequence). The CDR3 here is CASSLAPEGNEQFF. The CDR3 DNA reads TGTGCCAGCAGCTTAGCACCCGAGGGAAATGAGCAGTTCTTC.

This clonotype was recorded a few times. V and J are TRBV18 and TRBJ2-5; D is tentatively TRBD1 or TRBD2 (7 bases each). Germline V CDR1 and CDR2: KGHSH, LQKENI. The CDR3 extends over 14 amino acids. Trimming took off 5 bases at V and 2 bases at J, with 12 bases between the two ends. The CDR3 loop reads CASSSGTEQETQYF. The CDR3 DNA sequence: TGTGCCAGCTCAAGCGGGACAGAACAAGAGACCCAGTACTTC. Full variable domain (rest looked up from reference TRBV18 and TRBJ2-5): NAGVMQNPRHLVRRRGQEARLRCSPMKGHSHVYWYRQLPEEGLKFMVYLQKENIIDESGMPKERFSAEFPKEGPSILRIQQVVRGDSAAYFCASSSGTEQETQYFGPGTRLLVL.

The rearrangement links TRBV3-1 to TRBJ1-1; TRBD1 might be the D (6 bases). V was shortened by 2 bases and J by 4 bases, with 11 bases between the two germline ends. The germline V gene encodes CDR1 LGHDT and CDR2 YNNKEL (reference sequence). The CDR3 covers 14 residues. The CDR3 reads CASSQNRVGTEAFF. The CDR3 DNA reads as TGTGCCAGCAGCCAAAACAGGGTTGGCACTGAAGCTTTCTTT.

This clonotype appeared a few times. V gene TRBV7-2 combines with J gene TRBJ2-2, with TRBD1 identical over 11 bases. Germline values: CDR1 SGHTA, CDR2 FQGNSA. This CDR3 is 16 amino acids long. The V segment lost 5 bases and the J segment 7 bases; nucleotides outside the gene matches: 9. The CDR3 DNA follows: TGTGCCAGCAGCACCCGGACAGGGGGCTTTAGCGGGGAGCTGTTTTTT. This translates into CASSTRTGGFSGELFF.

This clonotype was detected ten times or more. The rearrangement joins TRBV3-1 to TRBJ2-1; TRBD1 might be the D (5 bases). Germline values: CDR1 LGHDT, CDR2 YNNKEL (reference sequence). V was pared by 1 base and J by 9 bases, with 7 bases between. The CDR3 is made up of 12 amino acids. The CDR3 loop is CASSQGGGEQFF. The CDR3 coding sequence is TGTGCCAGCAGCCAAGGGGGCGGTGAGCAGTTCTTC.

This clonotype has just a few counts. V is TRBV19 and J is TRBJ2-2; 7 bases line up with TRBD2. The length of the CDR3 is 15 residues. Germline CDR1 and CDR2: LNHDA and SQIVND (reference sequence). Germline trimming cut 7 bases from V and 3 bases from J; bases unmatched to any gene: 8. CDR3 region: CASTIGGLDTGELFF. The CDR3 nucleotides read TGTGCCAGTACCATCGGGGGGTTGGACACCGGGGAGCTGTTTTTT.

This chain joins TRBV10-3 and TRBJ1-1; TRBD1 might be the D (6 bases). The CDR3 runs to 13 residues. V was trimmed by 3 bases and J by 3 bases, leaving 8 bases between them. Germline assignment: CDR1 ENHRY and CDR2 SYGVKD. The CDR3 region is CAISDRGDTEAFF. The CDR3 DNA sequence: TGTGCCATCAGTGACAGGGGCGACACTGAAGCTTTCTTT.

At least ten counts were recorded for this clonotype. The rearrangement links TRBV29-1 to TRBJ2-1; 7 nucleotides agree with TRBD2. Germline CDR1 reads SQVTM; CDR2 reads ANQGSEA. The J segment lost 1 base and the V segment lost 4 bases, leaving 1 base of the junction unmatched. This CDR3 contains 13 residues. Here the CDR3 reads CSVGRGSYNEQFF. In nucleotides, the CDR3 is TGCAGCGTTGGGCGGGGGTCCTACAATGAGCAGTTCTTC.

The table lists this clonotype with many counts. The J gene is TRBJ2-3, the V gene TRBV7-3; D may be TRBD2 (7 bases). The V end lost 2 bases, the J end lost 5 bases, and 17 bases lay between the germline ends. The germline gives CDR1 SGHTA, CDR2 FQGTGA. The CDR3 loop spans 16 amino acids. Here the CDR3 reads CASSLQAGGLGDTQYF. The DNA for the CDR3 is TGTGCCAGCAGCTTACAGGCCGGGGGGCTTGGAGATACGCAGTATTTT.

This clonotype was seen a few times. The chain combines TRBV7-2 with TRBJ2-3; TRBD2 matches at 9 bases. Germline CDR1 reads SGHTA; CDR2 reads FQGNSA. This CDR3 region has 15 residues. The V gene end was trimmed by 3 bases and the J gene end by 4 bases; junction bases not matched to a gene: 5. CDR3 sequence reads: CASSFASGASDTQYF. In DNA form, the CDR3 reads TGTGCCAGCAGCTTTGCTAGCGGGGCCTCAGATACGCAGTATTTT. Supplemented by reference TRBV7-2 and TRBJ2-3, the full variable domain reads GAGVSQSPSNKVTEKGKDVELRCDPISGHTALYWYRQSLGQGLEFLIYFQGNSAPDKSGLPSDRFSAERTGGSVSTLTIQRTQQEDSAVYLCASSFASGASDTQYFGPGTRLTVL.

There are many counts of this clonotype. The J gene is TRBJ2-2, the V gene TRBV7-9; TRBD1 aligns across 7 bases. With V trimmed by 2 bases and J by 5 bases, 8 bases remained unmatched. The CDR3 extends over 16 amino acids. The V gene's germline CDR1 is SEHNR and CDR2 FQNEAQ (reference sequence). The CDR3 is CASSLSSGTATGELFF. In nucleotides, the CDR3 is TGTGCCAGCAGCTTATCCTCCGGGACAGCAACCGGGGAGCTGTTTTTT.

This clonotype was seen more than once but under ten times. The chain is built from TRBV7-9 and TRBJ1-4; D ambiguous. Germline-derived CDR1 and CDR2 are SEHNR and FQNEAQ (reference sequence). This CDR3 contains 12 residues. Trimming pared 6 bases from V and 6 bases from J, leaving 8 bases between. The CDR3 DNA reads TGTGCCAGCAGTTCCAAGGATGAAAAACTGTTTTTT. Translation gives CASSSKDEKLFF.

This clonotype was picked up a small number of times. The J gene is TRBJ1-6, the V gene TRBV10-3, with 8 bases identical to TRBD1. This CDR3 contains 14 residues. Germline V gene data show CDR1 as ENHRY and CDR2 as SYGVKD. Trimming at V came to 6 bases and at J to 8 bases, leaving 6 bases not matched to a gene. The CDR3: CAISPTGVDSPLHF. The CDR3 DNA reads TGTGCCATCAGCCCGACAGGGGTTGATTCACCCCTCCACTTT.

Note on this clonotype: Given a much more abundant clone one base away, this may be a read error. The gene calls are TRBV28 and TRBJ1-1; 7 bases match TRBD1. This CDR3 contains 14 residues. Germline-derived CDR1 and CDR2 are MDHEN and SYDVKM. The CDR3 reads CAGSWDREDTEAFF. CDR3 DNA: TGTGCCGGCAGTTGGGACAGAGAGGACACTGAAGCTTTCTTT. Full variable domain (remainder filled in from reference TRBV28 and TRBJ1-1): DVKVTQSSRYLVKRTGEKVFLECVQDMDHENMFWYRQDPGLGLRLIYFSYDVKMKEKGDIPEGYSVSREKKERFSLILESASTNQTSMYLCAGSWDREDTEAFFGQGTRLTVV.

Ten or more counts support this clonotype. CDR3 in amino acids: CASNWGEQPQHF. CDR3 coding DNA: TGTGCCAGCAATTGGGGGGAGCAGCCCCAGCATTTT. The J gene is TRBJ1-5, the V gene TRBV5-8; D is perhaps TRBD1 (5 bases). Germline V gene sequence: CDR1 SGHTS, CDR2 YDEGEE. The CDR3 is 12 amino acids. Trimming cost V 6 bases and J 7 bases, with 11 bases left between them.

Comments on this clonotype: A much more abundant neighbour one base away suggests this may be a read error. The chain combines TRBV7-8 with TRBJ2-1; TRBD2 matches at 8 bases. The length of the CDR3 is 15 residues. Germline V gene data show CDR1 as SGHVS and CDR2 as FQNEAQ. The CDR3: CAGSPQVAGNNEQFF. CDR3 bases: TGTGCCGGCAGCCCACAGGTAGCGGGGAACAATGAGCAGTTCTTC.

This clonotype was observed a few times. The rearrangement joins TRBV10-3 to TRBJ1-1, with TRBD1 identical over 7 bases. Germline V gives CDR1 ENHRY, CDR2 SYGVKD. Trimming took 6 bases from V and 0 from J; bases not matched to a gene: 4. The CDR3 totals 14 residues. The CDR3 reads CAISTQGMNTEAFF. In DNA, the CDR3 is TGTGCCATCAGCACACAGGGGATGAACACTGAAGCTTTCTTT.

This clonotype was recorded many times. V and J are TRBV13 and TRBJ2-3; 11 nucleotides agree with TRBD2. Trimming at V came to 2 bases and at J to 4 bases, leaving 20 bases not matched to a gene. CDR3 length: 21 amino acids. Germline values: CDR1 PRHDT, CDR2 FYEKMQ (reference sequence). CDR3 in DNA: TGTGCCAGCAGCTTAAGTGTCGCAGGCCCCACTAGCGGGGGCCCCCCAGATACGCAGTATTTT. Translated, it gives CASSLSVAGPTSGGPPDTQYF.

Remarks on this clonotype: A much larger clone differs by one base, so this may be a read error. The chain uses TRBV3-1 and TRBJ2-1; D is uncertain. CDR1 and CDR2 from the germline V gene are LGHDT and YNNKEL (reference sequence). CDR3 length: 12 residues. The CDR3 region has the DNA TGTGCCAGCAGCCAATTTATGGGTGAGCCGTTCTTC. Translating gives CASSQFMGEPFF.

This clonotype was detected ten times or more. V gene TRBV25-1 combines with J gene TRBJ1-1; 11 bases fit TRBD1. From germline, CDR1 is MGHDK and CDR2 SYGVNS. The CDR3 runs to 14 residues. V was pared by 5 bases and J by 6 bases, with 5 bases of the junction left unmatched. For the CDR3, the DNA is TGTGCCAGCAGTCCCGGACAGGGGGCCGCTGAAGCTTTCTTT. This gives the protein CASSPGQGAAEAFF.

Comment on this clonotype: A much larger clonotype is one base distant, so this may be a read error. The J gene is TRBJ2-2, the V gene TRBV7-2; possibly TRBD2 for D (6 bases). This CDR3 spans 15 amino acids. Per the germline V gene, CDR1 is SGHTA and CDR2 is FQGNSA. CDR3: CASSYHKRVTGELSF. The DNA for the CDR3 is TGTGCCAGCAGCTATCACAAGCGGGTCACCGGGGAGCTGTCTTTT.